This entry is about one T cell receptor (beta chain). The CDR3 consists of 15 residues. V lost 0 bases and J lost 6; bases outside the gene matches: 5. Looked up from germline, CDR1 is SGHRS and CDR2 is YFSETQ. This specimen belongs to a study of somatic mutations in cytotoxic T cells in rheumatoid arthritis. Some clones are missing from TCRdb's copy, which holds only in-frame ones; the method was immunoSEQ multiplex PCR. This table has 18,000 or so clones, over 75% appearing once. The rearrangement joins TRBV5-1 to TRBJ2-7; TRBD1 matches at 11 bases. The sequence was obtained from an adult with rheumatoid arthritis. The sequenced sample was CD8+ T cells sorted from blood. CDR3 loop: CASSLVGQGVSEQYF. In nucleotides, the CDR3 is TGCGCCAGCAGCTTGGTGGGACAGGGGGTCAGCGAGCAGTACTTC.